This is a list of T cell receptor beta chains from one sample in a study of T cells in Graves' hyperthyroidism and ophthalmopathy. One entry per CDR3 protein results from TCRdb running MiXCR on the multiplex PCR reads. This sample yields about 610,000 distinct CDR3 sequences, of which under 60% are seen a single time; about 8.3% belongs to the top ten. What was sequenced was peripheral blood or thyroid tissue (not recorded which). The origin of the receptors is a young woman with Graves' hyperthyroidism. The CDR3 runs from the conserved cysteine through the conserved F or W. The D gene is left open where the match is weak. For some rows the clone size is stated as once, few or many, or as a class when expanded; others skip it.

d_gene	v_gene	j_gene	abundance	CDR3aa	CDR3nt
.	TRBV7-2	TRBJ2-3	few	CASSFRAAGLTHGTDTQYF	TGTGCCAGCAGCTTCAGGGCTGCGGGTCTGACCCACGGCACAGATACGCAGTATTTT
TRBD1	TRBV20-1	TRBJ2-6	.	CSKDRFSGANVLTF	TGCTCCAAGGACAGGTTCTCTGGGGCCAACGTCCTGACTTTC
.	TRBV6-5	TRBJ2-7	.	CASRLLGVGEQYF	TGTGCCAGCAGACTCCTTGGTGTCGGGGAGCAGTACTTC
.	TRBV5-6	TRBJ2-5	many	CASSFEDRPETQYF	TGTGCCAGCAGCTTTGAGGACCGGCCCGAGACCCAGTACTTC
TRBD2	TRBV7-9	TRBJ2-7	many	CASSWVPGLDSYEQYF	TGTGCCAGCAGCTGGGTACCGGGACTAGACTCCTACGAGCAGTACTTC
TRBD1	TRBV19	TRBJ1-1	many	CASNTGEWTEAFF	TGTGCCAGTAATACAGGGGAATGGACTGAAGCTTTCTTT
.	TRBV7-8	TRBJ2-7	.	CASSLGGGANTGEQYF	TGTGCCAGCAGCTTAGGAGGGGGGGCGAACACCGGGGAGCAGTACTTC
TRBD1	TRBV20-1	TRBJ2-7	.	CSARSPGQGTYEQYF	TGCAGTGCTAGGTCACCGGGACAGGGAACCTACGAGCAGTACTTC
TRBD1	TRBV7-3	TRBJ1-5	.	CASSLWGQGQPQHF	TGTGCCAGCAGCTTATGGGGACAGGGGCAGCCCCAGCATTTT
TRBD2	TRBV29-1	TRBJ2-1	.	CSVETGGPYNEQFF	TGCAGCGTTGAAACGGGAGGGCCTTACAATGAGCAGTTCTTC
TRBD1	TRBV29-1	TRBJ1-5	.	CSQDRGLSQPQHF	TGCAGCCAAGACAGGGGGCTGAGTCAGCCCCAGCATTTT
TRBD2	TRBV12-3/TRBV12-4	TRBJ2-1	once	CASSPRPSGRNEQFF	TGTGCCAGCAGCCCAAGGCCTAGCGGGAGAAATGAGCAGTTCTTC
.	TRBV7-6	TRBJ2-5	.	CAGPGETQYF	TGTGCAGGACCGGGGGAGACCCAGTACTTC
TRBD2	TRBV27	TRBJ2-1	.	CASSLRLAGAEQFF	TGTGCCAGCAGTTTGAGGTTAGCGGGAGCTGAGCAGTTCTTC
.	TRBV18	TRBJ1-2	few	CASSPDSQSGYGYTF	TGTGCCAGCTCACCGGACAGCCAAAGCGGCTATGGCTACACCTTC
.	TRBV24-1	TRBJ2-5	.	CATSDPRTIEETQYF	TGTGCCACCAGTGATCCACGGACTATAGAAGAGACCCAGTACTTC
TRBD1	TRBV6-6	TRBJ2-6	.	CASSTSRDSNSGANVLTF	TGTGCCAGCAGTACGTCCCGGGACAGCAACTCTGGGGCCAACGTCCTGACTTTC
.	TRBV12-3/TRBV12-4	TRBJ2-7	.	CASSTLYNPTYEQYF	TGTGCCAGCAGTACACTCTACAACCCCACCTACGAGCAGTACTTC
TRBD1	TRBV2	TRBJ1-2	.	CASSPPGGQGGHGYTF	TGTGCCAGCTCACCACCCGGAGGACAGGGAGGGCATGGCTACACCTTC
TRBD1	TRBV15	TRBJ2-1	.	CATSRDRGLYEQFF	TGTGCCACCAGCAGGGACAGGGGGCTATATGAGCAGTTCTTC
.	TRBV20-1	TRBJ1-3	many	CSARDRVHGSGNTIYF	TGCAGTGCTAGAGATCGAGTCCACGGCTCTGGAAACACCATATATTTT
.	TRBV5-1	TRBJ2-2	many	CASSITMNTGELFF	TGCGCCAGCAGCATAACCATGAACACCGGGGAGCTGTTTTTT
.	TRBV7-2	TRBJ1-4	.	CASRPTWEGPNEKLFF	TGTGCCAGCAGACCCACTTGGGAGGGTCCTAATGAAAAACTGTTTTTT
.	TRBV25-1	TRBJ2-7	once	CASWSEFPYERYF	TGTGCCAGCTGGTCGGAGTTCCCCTACGAGCGGTACTTC
TRBD1	TRBV18	TRBJ2-2	few	CASTTGGNTGELFF	TGTGCCAGCACGACAGGGGGAAACACCGGGGAGCTGTTTTTT
.	TRBV20-1	TRBJ2-5	many	CSARGRGAEETQYF	TGCAGTGCTAGAGGCAGGGGGGCAGAAGAGACCCAGTACTTC
.	TRBV9	TRBJ1-3	many	CASSPQVGVLPGNTIYF	TGTGCCAGCAGCCCCCAGGTTGGGGTCTTACCTGGAAACACCATATATTTT
.	TRBV5-1	TRBJ2-7	few	CASSLTGANYGQYF	TGCGCCAGCAGCTTGACGGGAGCAAACTACGGGCAGTACTTC
.	TRBV6-5	TRBJ2-3	.	CASSPEEGRSTDTQYF	TGTGCCAGCAGCCCTGAGGAGGGGAGGAGCACAGATACGCAGTATTTT
.	TRBV10-3	TRBJ1-5	many	CAISEGQSSNQPQHF	TGTGCCATCAGTGAGGGACAGAGTAGCAATCAGCCCCAGCATTTT
TRBD2	TRBV11-2	TRBJ2-3	.	CASSLGLADGTDTQYF	TGTGCCAGCAGCTTAGGACTAGCGGATGGCACAGATACGCAGTATTTT
TRBD1	TRBV19	TRBJ1-1	many	CASSYRGPNTEAFF	TGTGCCAGTAGCTACAGGGGGCCGAACACTGAAGCTTTCTTT
TRBD1	TRBV5-5	TRBJ2-6	.	CASSLKTGDYSGANVLTF	TGTGCCAGCAGCTTGAAAACAGGGGATTACTCTGGGGCCAACGTCCTGACTTTC
.	TRBV20-1	TRBJ1-5	.	CSASRTASNQPQHF	TGCAGTGCTTCCCGGACAGCTAGCAATCAGCCCCAGCATTTT
TRBD2	TRBV12-5	TRBJ2-7	.	CASGPTGTSGTYEQYF	TGTGCTAGTGGACCCACCGGGACTAGCGGGACCTACGAGCAGTACTTC
.	TRBV2	TRBJ1-4	many	CASSENSQGRLFF	TGTGCCAGCAGTGAAAACAGCCAGGGCAGACTGTTTTTT
TRBD1	TRBV5-8	TRBJ1-2	many	CASSLPWTGEGYGYTF	TGTGCCAGCAGCTTGCCCTGGACAGGGGAAGGGTATGGCTACACCTTC
.	TRBV12-3/TRBV12-4	TRBJ1-2	.	CASSDLPGGSIGNTF	TGTGCCAGCAGTGATCTACCGGGAGGATCGATTGGAAACACCTTC
TRBD2	TRBV20-1	TRBJ2-3	once	CSARDLAGWADTQYF	TGCAGTGCTAGAGATTTAGCGGGATGGGCAGATACGCAGTATTTT
TRBD1	TRBV7-9	TRBJ1-2	many	CASSPPGQGYGYTF	TGTGCCAGCAGCCCTCCGGGACAGGGATATGGCTACACCTTC
TRBD1	TRBV12-3/TRBV12-4	TRBJ2-7	many	CASRSDRDGEQYF	TGTGCCAGCAGGAGTGACAGGGACGGCGAGCAGTACTTC
TRBD2	TRBV2	TRBJ2-2	.	CASSLARLAGAFTGELFF	TGTGCCAGCAGCTTAGCAAGACTAGCGGGGGCCTTCACCGGGGAGCTGTTTTTT
TRBD2	TRBV6-9	TRBJ2-5	few	CASSTRLAGGRETQYF	TGTGCCAGCAGTACCCGACTAGCGGGAGGCAGGGAGACCCAGTACTTC
TRBD1	TRBV6-6	TRBJ1-1	few	CASSPPGQVMSTEAFF	TGTGCCAGCAGTCCACCGGGACAGGTGATGAGCACTGAAGCTTTCTTT
.	TRBV4-3	TRBJ2-2	.	CASSQEPLPGGGELFF	TGCGCCAGCAGCCAAGAACCCCTTCCCGGGGGCGGGGAGCTGTTTTTT
.	TRBV9	TRBJ1-5	.	CASTGPGSGRAEETQHF	TGTGCCAGCACCGGACCGGGATCCGGGAGGGCTGAGGAGACCCAGCATTTT
.	TRBV10-3	TRBJ2-5	many	CAISGQPQETQYF	TGTGCCATCAGTGGACAGCCACAAGAGACCCAGTACTTC
.	TRBV7-6	TRBJ2-7	.	CASSLETPPHRYEQYF	TGTGCCAGCAGCTTAGAAACCCCCCCTCATAGGTACGAGCAGTACTTC
TRBD2	TRBV28	TRBJ2-5	few	CASSSRSGRALEETQYF	TGTGCCAGCAGTTCCAGAAGCGGGAGGGCCCTTGAGGAGACCCAGTACTTC
.	TRBV12-5	TRBJ2-1	.	CASGHQGTHNEQFF	TGTGCTAGTGGGCACCAGGGTACCCACAATGAGCAGTTCTTC
.	TRBV5-1	TRBJ2-5	.	CASSITGGLAGETQYF	TGCGCCAGCAGCATAACAGGGGGCCTAGCGGGGGAGACCCAGTACTTC
.	TRBV2	TRBJ2-7	many	CASSPYPRGNEQYF	TGTGCCAGCAGTCCTTACCCGAGGGGCAACGAGCAGTACTTC
TRBD1	TRBV6-5	TRBJ1-2	many	CASSLGTANGYTF	TGTGCCAGCAGTCTAGGGACAGCTAATGGCTACACCTTC
.	TRBV7-2	TRBJ2-5	.	CASSLGRGGNQPQYF	TGTGCCAGCAGCTTAGGCAGGGGTGGCAATCAGCCCCAGTACTTC
.	TRBV19	TRBJ1-1	.	CASTILAGGDTEAFF	TGTGCCAGTACCATACTAGCGGGAGGGGACACTGAAGCTTTCTTT
.	TRBV5-1	TRBJ2-3	.	CASASVPGWGTDTQYF	TGCGCCAGCGCCAGCGTCCCGGGTTGGGGCACAGATACGCAGTATTTT
TRBD1	TRBV11-2	TRBJ1-4	.	CASSDGQGTNEKLFF	TGTGCCAGCAGCGACGGACAGGGTACTAATGAAAAACTGTTTTTT